The rows below give T cell receptor beta chains drawn from one sample of a study of beta chain features in type 1 diabetes. Assay used: immunoSEQ multiplex PCR; TCRdb lists only in-frame clones, some missing. The table includes about 340,000 clones, around an eighth detected once. Sequenced: naive CD4+ T cells from blood. These receptor sequences come from a woman between 18 and 30 years old with type 1 diabetes. Both conserved end residues are part of each CDR3. The D gene is left open where the match is weak. The listing skips clone size in some rows; elsewhere it reads once, few, many or a size class.

size | J | V | D | DNA | CDR3
few | TRBJ2-5 | TRBV7-6 | NA | TGTGCCAGCAGCCCGTCGCGGCGGGAGACCCAGTACTTC | CASSPSRRETQYF
NA | TRBJ2-7 | TRBV18 | NA | TGTGCCAGCTCACCAGACAGGCGAAGCTCCTACGAGCAGTACTTC | CASSPDRRSSYEQYF
few | TRBJ1-2 | TRBV29-1 | TRBD1 | TGCAGCGTATCACAGGGGCCACCGAACTATGGCTACACCTTC | CSVSQGPPNYGYTF
few | TRBJ2-1 | TRBV19 | TRBD2 | TGTGCCAGTAGTGCGGGGGTTGGTTACAATGAGCAGTTCTTC | CASSAGVGYNEQFF
few | TRBJ2-5 | TRBV4-3 | TRBD2 | TGCGCCAGCAGCCAAGATTTAGGCCTAGCGGGATTAAGAAGGGCAGAGACCCAGTACTTC | CASSQDLGLAGLRRAETQYF
NA | TRBJ1-1 | TRBV9 | NA | TGTGCCAGCACCGCCTATCGAGAGCAGGGCAACACTGAAGCTTTCTTT | CASTAYREQGNTEAFF
few | TRBJ2-1 | TRBV5-4 | TRBD2 | TGTGCCAGCAGCCCCGGGACTAGCAGGCTCAATGAGCAGTTCTTC | CASSPGTSRLNEQFF
NA | TRBJ1-5 | TRBV10-3 | NA | TGTGCCATCAGCTCTGAGCGGCAGCCCCAGCATTTT | CAISSERQPQHF
NA | TRBJ2-3 | TRBV9 | TRBD1 | TGTGCCAGCAGCGTAGGGGCGACAGGGGGCACAGATACGCAGTATTTT | CASSVGATGGTDTQYF
NA | TRBJ1-1 | TRBV7-9 | NA | TGTGCCAGCAGCTTATATAAGGCCAGGGTCCAAAGATTGAACACTGAAGCTTTCTTT | CASSLYKARVQRLNTEAFF
NA | TRBJ1-2 | TRBV18 | NA | TGTGCCAGCTCTGAACGGACCGGACAGCTGAACTATGGCTACACCTTC | CASSERTGQLNYGYTF
few | TRBJ1-1 | TRBV7-3 | NA | TGTGCCAGCAGCTCACAGGGTACCACTGAAGCTTTCTTT | CASSSQGTTEAFF
NA | TRBJ1-5 | TRBV28 | NA | TGTGCCAGCAGCATAAGCCGAGGCCCAGGGACACAGCCCCAGCATTTT | CASSISRGPGTQPQHF
NA | TRBJ1-2 | TRBV5-6 | NA | TGTGCCAGCAGCTTGGTGGTCGGGGATTCCATCTATGGCTACACCTTC | CASSLVVGDSIYGYTF
few | TRBJ2-5 | TRBV5-1 | NA | TGCGCCAGCAGCTACGAGCGGAGTGGAGAGACCCAGTACTTC | CASSYERSGETQYF
NA | TRBJ2-7 | TRBV7-2 | NA | TGTGCCAGCACCAAAAGGTTCGGCAGGGGACACTCCTACGAGCAGTACTTC | CASTKRFGRGHSYEQYF
few | TRBJ2-2 | TRBV11-2 | NA | TGTGCCAGCAGCTTAGGATCCGCGGGACGCGGGGAGCTGTTTTTT | CASSLGSAGRGELFF
NA | TRBJ1-1 | TRBV29-1 | NA | TGCAGCGGTGAGGGACTATCGAACACTGAAGCTTTCTTT | CSGEGLSNTEAFF
NA | TRBJ2-3 | TRBV7-3 | TRBD1 | TGTGCCAGCAGCAAGCGCAGGGGGACCTCAGATACGCAGTATTTT | CASSKRRGTSDTQYF
few | TRBJ1-2 | TRBV18 | NA | TGTGCCAGCTCACCACTTACGGGTGGGAACTATGGCTACACCTTC | CASSPLTGGNYGYTF
NA | TRBJ2-7 | TRBV2 | TRBD1 | TGTGCCAGCAGTCGAGACAGGGGGCGGTTGGAGCAGTACTTC | CASSRDRGRLEQYF
NA | TRBJ2-7 | TRBV7-2 | NA | TGTGCCAGCAGCTTAAGAGGGAGACCTTACGAGCAGTACTTC | CASSLRGRPYEQYF
NA | TRBJ2-1 | TRBV19 | TRBD2 | TGTGCCAGTACCGACGGGAGGCCCTACAATGAGCAGTTCTTC | CASTDGRPYNEQFF